The rows below give T cell receptor beta chains drawn from one sample of a study of blood T cells in healthy people across ages. Each CDR3 protein gets one entry after TCRdb re-called the 5' RACE reads with MiXCR. This table has 650,000 to 800,000 distinct CDR3 sequences, around 45% appearing once. Sequences were obtained from blood. These TCRs come from a man aged 55 to 70 in good health. Each CDR3 is given with its conserved first and last residue. A D gene is named only where the DNA matches it firmly. Expanded clones get a size class; other rows say once, few or many, or leave the size out.

J gene	D gene	V gene	clone size	CDR3 DNA	CDR3 protein
TRBJ2-5	NA	TRBV4-3	few	TGCGCCAGCAGCCAAGAAGTCCTTCAGGAGACCCAGTACTTC	CASSQEVLQETQYF
TRBJ2-5	TRBD1	TRBV3-1	few	TGTGCCAGCAGCCAAAACCCGGGACAGGGGACCCAGTACTTC	CASSQNPGQGTQYF
TRBJ1-5	NA	TRBV29-1	few	TGCAGCGTTGAACTGGTCGGTTCAGGACAGCCCCAGCATTTT	CSVELVGSGQPQHF
TRBJ2-3	NA	TRBV24-1	NA	TGTGCCACCAGTGATTCCGACCGGTTTAACACAGATACGCAGTATTTT	CATSDSDRFNTDTQYF
TRBJ2-1	TRBD2	TRBV4-3	NA	TGCGCCAGCAGCCAAGATACGGGGATAGCGGGGGGCTATGAGCAGTTCTTC	CASSQDTGIAGGYEQFF
TRBJ2-5	NA	TRBV10-2	NA	TGCGCCAGCAGTGAGTCTAGAGGCGTGGAGACCCAGTACTTC	CASSESRGVETQYF
TRBJ1-4	NA	TRBV4-3	NA	TGCGCCAGCAGCCAAAGGCAGGGTAATGAAAAACTGTTTTTT	CASSQRQGNEKLFF
TRBJ2-5	NA	TRBV18	NA	TGTGCCAGCTCGCAGGGATCGGAGACCCAGTACTTC	CASSQGSETQYF
TRBJ2-7	NA	TRBV6-5	NA	TGTGCCAGCAGTTACTCGAACCAGGGATTAGGAGAGCAGTACTTC	CASSYSNQGLGEQYF
TRBJ2-1	NA	TRBV15	NA	TGTGCCACCAGCGAAGGACGGGAAGGCGATGAGCAGTTCTTC	CATSEGREGDEQFF
TRBJ2-1	TRBD2	TRBV29-1	NA	TGCAGCGTTGTTGGGAGCGGGGGGGCGTACAATGAGCAGTTCTTC	CSVVGSGGAYNEQFF
TRBJ2-7	NA	TRBV12-3/TRBV12-4	NA	TGTGCCAGCCTTCGGGGCTTCGAGCAGTACTTC	CASLRGFEQYF
TRBJ2-7	TRBD2	TRBV20-1	NA	TGCAGTGCTAGACCGAAACACAAGAGCGGGGGGGCCTCCGAGCAGTACTTC	CSARPKHKSGGASEQYF
TRBJ2-5	TRBD2	TRBV20-1	NA	TGCAGTGCTCCCGGGACTAGCAGCGAGACCCAGTACTTC	CSAPGTSSETQYF
TRBJ1-2	NA	TRBV7-8	NA	TGTGCCAGCAGCTTAGGCGAGGGGATGGGAGGCTACACCTTC	CASSLGEGMGGYTF
TRBJ2-5	NA	TRBV7-2	NA	TGTGCCAGCAGCTTAATGGCAGGGGATCATGAGACCCAGTACTTC	CASSLMAGDHETQYF
TRBJ2-5	TRBD2	TRBV12-3/TRBV12-4	many	TGTGCCAGCAGTACCCTAGCGGAAAACCAAGAGACCCAGTACTTC	CASSTLAENQETQYF
TRBJ2-3	NA	TRBV20-1	NA	TGCAGTGCTAGAGACGGGGTGGGCCTGGTTTGGGGTACGCAGTATTTT	CSARDGVGLVWGTQYF
TRBJ1-1	NA	TRBV6-2/TRBV6-3	NA	TGTGCCAGCAGCGATTGGCAGGTGATGAACACTGAAGCTTTCTTT	CASSDWQVMNTEAFF
TRBJ2-1	TRBD2	TRBV5-1	NA	TGCGCCAGCGGGTCTGAGCGGGGGTCTGTCAGAGCCAGGAATGAGCAGTTCTTC	CASGSERGSVRARNEQFF
TRBJ2-1	TRBD1	TRBV6-2/TRBV6-3	NA	TGTGCCAGCATTGACGCGGACAGGGGGTTCAGTGAGCAGTTCTTC	CASIDADRGFSEQFF
TRBJ2-7	NA	TRBV7-9	NA	TGTGCCAGCAGCTCGGAACTTTACAATGAGCAGTACTTC	CASSSELYNEQYF
TRBJ2-5	NA	TRBV15	NA	TGTGCCACCAGCACCAGACAAGGGCAAAAAGAGCAGTACTTC	CATSTRQGQKEQYF
TRBJ1-2	NA	TRBV18	NA	TGTGCCAGCTCTCGTCTTGCGGGGGAAGAGGTGGGCTACACCTTC	CASSRLAGEEVGYTF
TRBJ1-6	TRBD1	TRBV20-1	NA	TGCAGTGCTAGAGAGCAACAGGGGAAATTGGTTTCACCCCTCCACTTT	CSAREQQGKLVSPLHF
TRBJ1-2	NA	TRBV20-1	NA	TGCAGTGCTAGAGATACGGTCTCCTACTATGGCTACACCTTC	CSARDTVSYYGYTF
TRBJ2-5	TRBD2	TRBV7-9	NA	TGTGCCAGCAGCTTAGAGAGACTAGCTGGGTTCGGAGAGACCCAGTACTTC	CASSLERLAGFGETQYF
TRBJ1-2	NA	TRBV20-1	few	TGCAGTGCTAGGATAGTCACCCTTGGCTACACCTTC	CSARIVTLGYTF
TRBJ1-2	NA	TRBV29-1	many	TGCAGCGTTGAAGACTACGGGCAAAGCGGGGGCTACACCTTC	CSVEDYGQSGGYTF
TRBJ2-7	NA	TRBV25-1	few	TGTGCCAGCAAGGGGGAATCCTACGAGCAGTACTTC	CASKGESYEQYF
TRBJ1-5	TRBD1	TRBV19	few	TGTGCCAGTAGTCGGACAGGCGCTAGCAATCAGCCCCAGCATTTT	CASSRTGASNQPQHF
TRBJ1-6	NA	TRBV7-2	few	TGTGCCAGCAGCTTATCGGGACCGCTTAATTCACCCCTCCACTTT	CASSLSGPLNSPLHF
TRBJ2-7	TRBD1	TRBV13	many	TGTGCCAGCAGCCCCGGGACAGGGTTCTACGAGCAGTACTTC	CASSPGTGFYEQYF
TRBJ2-6	NA	TRBV7-9	NA	TGTGCCAGCAGCTTTGGCGGCTTCTCTGGGGCCAACGTCCTGACTTTC	CASSFGGFSGANVLTF
TRBJ1-2	NA	TRBV20-1	NA	TGCAGTGCCGACGCCTCCGGGGATGGCTACACCTTC	CSADASGDGYTF
TRBJ2-2	NA	TRBV10-3	NA	TGTGCCATCAGTGAGTCGGAAGGGACCGGGGAGCTGTTTTTT	CAISESEGTGELFF
TRBJ2-7	TRBD1	TRBV10-3	NA	TGTGCCATCAGTGAAGGGACAGGCGTCTACGAGCAGTACTTC	CAISEGTGVYEQYF
TRBJ1-1	NA	TRBV27	few	TGTGCCAGCAGAACCATGAACACTGAAGCTTTCTTT	CASRTMNTEAFF
TRBJ2-3	TRBD1	TRBV4-3	NA	TGCGCCAGCAGCCTGATCCCGCCGGCACAGGGGACAGATACGCAGTATTTT	CASSLIPPAQGTDTQYF
TRBJ1-1	TRBD1	TRBV12-3/TRBV12-4	NA	TGTGCCAGCAGTTTTGGGACAGCCACTGAAGCTTTCTTT	CASSFGTATEAFF
TRBJ2-3	NA	TRBV6-2/TRBV6-3	few	TGTGCCAGCAGTTACTCGAAGAATTCGATGCGGGGTCGTACCACAGATACGCAGTATTTT	CASSYSKNSMRGRTTDTQYF
TRBJ2-3	NA	TRBV7-9	NA	TGTGCCAGCAGCTTCGACTCCAGCACAGATACGCAGTATTTT	CASSFDSSTDTQYF
TRBJ2-1	NA	TRBV5-1	NA	TGCGCCAGCAGCTGGGGTAGAGATGAGCAGTTCTTC	CASSWGRDEQFF
TRBJ2-3	TRBD1	TRBV6-5	NA	TGTGCCAGCAGTTACTCCGGGGGACAGGGTTCAGATACGCAGTATTTT	CASSYSGGQGSDTQYF
TRBJ2-1	TRBD1	TRBV6-5	NA	TGTGCCAGCAGGGCCCGGGACAGGGGGTACGGTGAGCAGTTCTTC	CASRARDRGYGEQFF
TRBJ2-7	NA	TRBV7-2	many	TGTGCCAGCAGCCAACGGGGTTCCTACGAGCAGTACTTC	CASSQRGSYEQYF
TRBJ2-5	NA	TRBV6-5	NA	TGTGCCAGCAGTTACAGGTTTGGGACCCAGTACTTC	CASSYRFGTQYF